This TCR beta chain was captured in a study of T cell repertoires in cytomegalovirus infection. Each CDR3 protein gets one entry after TCRdb re-called the reads with MiXCR. The profile shows more than 150,000 distinct CDR3 sequences, roughly 19% of them singletons. The CDR3 runs 15 residues. Germline CDR1 reads MGHRA; CDR2 reads YSYEKL. There are many counts of this clonotype. The germline gene is not matched at one end of the junction; a read error may be the cause. Sequencing was done on a sample of PBMCs. The receptor's source is a human donor in good health (CMV status not recorded). Some clones in this sample may be carry-over from other donors' samples. The V gene is TRBV4-1, the J gene TRBJ2-3; maybe TRBD2 (6 bases). In DNA form, the CDR3 reads TGCGCCAGCAGCCAAGTCGGAGGGTGGCGGGACCATACCCATTTT. This translates into CASSQVGGWRDHTHF.